This TCR beta chain came from a study of blood T cells in healthy people across ages. Every donor contributed about 10 milliliters of peripheral blood by blood draw. The second PCR ran roughly 7 to 12 cycles with a sample-barcoded 5' primer and J-beta primers. All samples gave at least 2.5 million CDR3-containing paired-end reads. A single record per CDR3 protein comes from TCRdb applying MiXCR to the 5' RACE reads. The sample includes under 1,000,000 distinct CDR3 sequences, 46% of them seen just once. Sequencing was performed on blood. The origin of this receptor is an elderly man in good health.

CDR3 in amino acids: CRGGLVRGEKLFF. CDR3 in DNA: TGCAGGGGAGGATTAGTAAGGGGTGAAAAACTGTTTTTT. The chain is built from TRBV20-1 and TRBJ1-4; maybe TRBD1 (5 bases). The CDR3 consists of 13 residues. Germline CDR1 DFQATT, CDR2 SNEGSKA (reference sequence).